Here is one TCR beta chain with its context. The method was immunoSEQ multiplex PCR; TCRdb's version includes in-frame clones alone and lacks a portion of them. This sample has about 140,000 clones; about nine tenths occur once, and the top ten carry roughly 9.6%. The source of the sample is a study of blood T cell repertoires in COVID-19. Study-level background: Samples taken during acute and convalescent COVID-19 were collected in the United States, Italy and Spain.

Sequencing was carried out using peripheral blood. This clonotype originated in a woman at least 80 years old with acute or convalescent COVID-19.

The CDR3 DNA follows: TGTGCCAGTAGCGGACCGGGACAGGGTACACCCCTCCACTTT. Its translation is CASSGPGQGTPLHF. The chain links TRBV5-4 to TRBJ1-6, with 9 bases identical to TRBD1. V shed 8 bases and J 11 bases; nucleotides not matched to a gene: 11. The CDR3 sequence is 14 residues long. CDR1 SGHNT and CDR2 YYREEE come from the germline V gene (reference sequence).